This TCR beta chain was captured by sequencing in a study of CD8+ T cells in alopecia areata. Treatment reported: oral pan-JAK inhibitor, 5-10 mg twice daily. Study observations and caveats: Tofacitinib yielded significantly lower scalp clonality and fewer expanded CD8+ clones among the top 100. During tofacitinib treatment, many expanded lesional clones remained in scalp and blood. Normal skin contains resident alphabeta T cells, and these are also sequenced in scalp samples.

Sequencing used cDNA as its template, made by extracting RNA and reverse transcribing it. Sequenced by immunoSEQ multiplex PCR; TCRdb stores in-frame clones only, minus some. The sample shows about 200,000 clones, approximately 57% of them seen only once. The ends were cut back, 2 bases at V and 8 bases at J, with 14 bases in the middle. From germline, CDR1 is SGHNT and CDR2 YYREEE (reference sequence). CDR3 length: 14 residues. To note about this clone: Its antigen remains unknown.

The starting material was CD4+ T cells sorted from blood, obtained at week 4, from a patient treated with tofacitinib. The rearrangement joins TRBV5-4 to TRBJ2-1, with D tentatively TRBD1 (6 bases). The TCR sequence derives from a human donor with alopecia areata. The CDR3, as DNA: TGTGCCAGCAGCTTAAATGCACAGGGCCATGAGCAGTTCTTC. This sequence encodes CASSLNAQGHEQFF.